The 20 T cell receptor beta chains below come from one sample, sequenced in a study of blood T cell repertoires in COVID-19. Only in-frame clones appear in the TCRdb table, and some are missing; sequencing was by immunoSEQ multiplex PCR. This sample has about 42,000 clones, with 70% to 90% found just once. The specimen sequenced was peripheral blood. The receptors were gathered from a man aged 50-60 years with active COVID-19.

The J gene is TRBJ2-7, the V gene TRBV11-2, with TRBD1 identical over 8 bases. This CDR3 has 15 amino acids. The germline V gene encodes CDR1 SGHAT and CDR2 FQNNGV. V gave up 1 base and J gave up 3 bases; unmatched junction bases: 5. In DNA, the CDR3 is TGTGCCAGCAGCTTAGGCAGGGGGCGCGGCTACGAGCAGTACTTC. It translates to CASSLGRGRGYEQYF.

This chain joins TRBV6-4 and TRBJ1-5, with 9 bases lining up with TRBD1. Germline CDR1 MRHNA, CDR2 SNTAGT. V trimming: 6 bases; J trimming: 2 bases; junction bases outside the gene matches: 5. The CDR3 runs 15 residues. The DNA for the CDR3 is TGTGCCAGCAGCGCAACAGGGGGCGGCAATCAGCCCCAGCATTTT. Translating gives CASSATGGGNQPQHF.

This clone was observed a few times. This rearrangement joins TRBV9 to TRBJ2-7; D possibly corresponds to TRBD2 (5 bases). In germline, CDR1 is SGDLS, CDR2 YYNGEE. V was clipped by 0 bases and J by 3 bases, with 13 bases between them. This CDR3 is 15 amino acids long. In DNA, the CDR3 is TGTGCCAGCAGCGTAGCCCCTCCGGGATACTACGAGCAGTACTTC. Its protein is CASSVAPPGYYEQYF.

This rearrangement joins TRBV5-1 to TRBJ2-7; TRBD2 aligns across 14 bases. This CDR3 has 14 residues. The V gene end was trimmed by 5 bases and the J gene end by 3 bases; junction bases not matched to a gene: 1. Germline V gene data show CDR1 as SGHRS and CDR2 as YFSETQ. The CDR3 DNA reads TGCGCCAGCAGGGGGACTAGCGGGGGCTACGAGCAGTACTTC. Translation: CASRGTSGGYEQYF.

The genes are TRBV7-6 and TRBJ2-3; TRBD2 might be the D (5 bases). V shed 1 base and J shed 3 bases, with 11 bases lying between them. The CDR3 consists of 15 residues. CDR1 and CDR2 (germline): SGHVS, FNYEAQ. CDR3 sequence reads: CASSLVGVLTDTQYF. CDR3 bases: TGTGCCAGCAGCTTAGTCGGGGTGTTGACAGATACGCAGTATTTT.

The genes are TRBV10-2 and TRBJ2-2; 11 nucleotides line up with TRBD2. The CDR3 is 15 residues long. CDR1 WSHSY and CDR2 SAAADI come from the germline V gene. Trimming at V came to 6 bases and at J to 7 bases, leaving 7 bases not matched to a gene. The CDR3 coding sequence is TGCGCCAGCAGGGTAGCGGGAGGGCCTAGCGGGGAGCTGTTTTTT. Its protein is CASRVAGGPSGELFF.

The chain employs TRBV29-1 and TRBJ1-3; no reliable D call. The germline V gene encodes CDR1 SQVTM and CDR2 ANQGSEA. V lost 4 bases, J lost 0 bases, and 16 bases lay in between. CDR3 length: 16 amino acids. DNA for the CDR3: TGCAGCGTTGCGGTTCTCGGGGTAGGCTCTGGAAACACCATATATTTT. Protein sequence: CSVAVLGVGSGNTIYF.

V is TRBV6-2 or TRBV6-3 and J is TRBJ2-7, with TRBD1 as a possible D gene (5 bases). Germline-derived CDR1 and CDR2 are MNHEY and SVGEGT. This CDR3 spans 14 amino acids. V dropped 4 bases and J dropped 5 bases, with 15 bases sitting between them. CDR3 in amino acids: CASSFAQGWNEQYF. The DNA of the CDR3 is TGTGCCAGCAGTTTCGCCCAGGGCTGGAACGAGCAGTACTTC.

The V call is TRBV5-1, the J call TRBJ1-2; 12 bases align to TRBD1. V lost 3 bases, J lost 8 bases, and 11 bases stayed unmatched. The germline V gene has CDR1 SGHRS and CDR2 YFSETQ. This CDR3 has 16 residues. The CDR3 sequence is CASSSAGTGGREGYTF. CDR3 nucleotides: TGCGCCAGCAGCTCTGCTGGGACAGGGGGCAGAGAGGGCTACACCTTC.

The rearrangement uses TRBV5-1 and TRBJ2-3; possible D gene TRBD1, 6 bases. CDR1 SGHRS and CDR2 YFSETQ come from the germline V gene. The CDR3 runs 16 residues. Trimming took off 4 bases at V and 3 bases at J, with 18 bases between the two ends. The CDR3 coding sequence is TGCGCCAGCAGCCTTAGTGGCACAGGGACGACAGATACGCAGTATTTT. Translating gives CASSLSGTGTTDTQYF.

The chain uses TRBV2 and TRBJ2-3, with unresolved D. The germline V and J ends were trimmed by 4 bases and 0 bases, with 2 bases remaining between them. The CDR3 runs 12 residues. Germline V gene sequence: CDR1 SNHLY, CDR2 FYNNEI. The CDR3 sequence is CASSVSTDTQYF. CDR3 nucleotides: TGTGCCAGCAGTGTAAGCACAGATACGCAGTATTTT. The whole variable domain, remainder taken from reference TRBV2 and TRBJ2-3, is EPEVTQTPSHQVTQMGQEVILRCVPISNHLYFYWYRQILGQKVEFLVSFYNNEISEKSEIFDDQFSVERPDGSNFTLKIRSTKLEDSAMYFCASSVSTDTQYFGPGTRLTVL.

This chain uses TRBV6-2 or TRBV6-3 with TRBJ1-1, with D hard to call. Trimming took 2 bases from V and 0 from J, leaving 7 bases between them. The CDR3 has 14 amino acids. CDR1 and CDR2 (germline): MNHEY, SVGEGT. The chain's CDR3 is CASSYAVMNTEAFF. DNA for the CDR3: TGTGCCAGCAGTTACGCGGTCATGAACACTGAAGCTTTCTTT.

This chain links TRBV11-2 with TRBJ2-7, with TRBD2 matching 8 bases. V was pared by 0 bases and J by 0 bases, with 7 bases of the junction left unmatched. Per germline, CDR1 SGHAT and CDR2 FQNNGV. The CDR3 is made up of 17 amino acids. CDR3 nucleotide sequence: TGTGCCAGCAGCTTAGAAGTGGTGGCGGGGGGCTCCTACGAGCAGTACTTC. Translated: CASSLEVVAGGSYEQYF.

The chain uses TRBV7-9 and TRBJ2-3; TRBD2 matches at 10 bases. Trimming took 3 bases from V and 1 from J; bases not matched to a gene: 1. Per the germline V gene, CDR1 is SEHNR and CDR2 is FQNEAQ (reference sequence). The CDR3 extends over 15 amino acids. DNA of the CDR3: TGTGCCAGCAGCTTCGGACTAGCGGGCACAGATACGCAGTATTTT. Translation gives CASSFGLAGTDTQYF.

The chain's CDR3 is CASSRAGVTNEKLFF. CDR3 coding DNA: TGCGCCAGCAGCCGAGCCGGGGTTACTAATGAAAAACTGTTTTTT. This chain links TRBV4-3 with TRBJ1-4; D call uncertain. Trimming shortened V by 4 bases and J by 2 bases, and 11 bases separated the two germline ends. Germline V gene data show CDR1 as LGHNA and CDR2 as YSLEER. This CDR3 comprises 15 residues.

A single count supports this clone. V is TRBV5-6 and J is TRBJ1-5; 7 bases match TRBD1. J was trimmed by 0 bases and V by 0 bases; bases with no gene match: 0. The CDR3 consists of 15 residues. From germline, CDR1 is SGHDT and CDR2 YYEEEE. CDR3 region: CASSLDRGSNQPQHF. The CDR3 nucleotides are TGTGCCAGCAGCTTGGACAGGGGTAGCAATCAGCCCCAGCATTTT.

This chain connects TRBV2 to TRBJ1-2, with D possibly being TRBD1 (6 bases). Germline V CDR1 and CDR2: SNHLY, FYNNEI. The CDR3 has 13 residues. V shed 6 bases and J shed 7 bases, with 15 bases lying between them. CDR3 DNA: TGTGCCAGCAGGATTCGGGGGGCGTCTGGCTACACCTTC. Amino acid sequence: CASRIRGASGYTF.

CDR3 loop: CASTRSGESTDTQYF. The CDR3 DNA reads TGCGCCAGCACCAGAAGCGGGGAAAGCACAGATACGCAGTATTTT. J is TRBJ2-3 and V is TRBV5-1; 7 bases line up with TRBD2. The CDR3 totals 15 residues. The germline gives CDR1 SGHRS, CDR2 YFSETQ. V dropped 6 bases and J dropped 0; count of bases not matched to a gene: 7.

The genes are TRBV18 and TRBJ1-6; the match to TRBD1 covers 9 bases. The CDR3 spans 15 residues. The junction had 10 bases not matched to a gene; V was cut back by 6 bases and J by 10 bases. Germline CDR1 and CDR2: KGHSH and LQKENI. CDR3 sequence: CASSRRTGEESPLHF. The CDR3 DNA reads TGTGCCAGCTCTCGAAGGACAGGGGAAGAGTCACCCCTCCACTTT.

The V and J genes are TRBV7-9 and TRBJ1-1; 8 nucleotides line up with TRBD1. The germline gives CDR1 SEHNR, CDR2 FQNEAQ (reference sequence). With V trimmed by 5 bases and J by 4 bases, 6 bases remained unmatched. The CDR3 totals 14 residues. CDR3 residues: CASSPGQGITEAFF. The CDR3 nucleotides read TGTGCCAGCAGCCCTGGACAGGGAATCACTGAAGCTTTCTTT.